This T cell receptor (beta chain) was identified in a study of T-cell reconstitution after alpha-beta-depleted transplantation in children. Study-wide points: T-cell counts and diversity were attributed mostly to newly produced T cells one year after transplant.

This clonotype was counted ten times or more. Its cognate antigen is unknown. A library of TCRbeta sequences, prepared with unique molecular identifiers, was generated. MiXCR, run by TCRdb on the PCR reads, gives a single entry per CDR3 protein. Of 200,000 to 250,000 distinct CDR3 sequences listed, just under 8.5% are singletons. The TCR comes from a male patient between 10 and 17 years old who had a stem cell transplant for acute lymphoblastic leukemia, so the T cells may come from the graft donor. The sample was PBMCs, mostly from graft donor cells, taken 180 days after TCRalphabeta/CD19-depleted stem cell transplant.

The CDR3 reads CASLEGALTDTQYF. In nucleotides, the CDR3 is TGCGCCAGTCTTGAGGGGGCCCTAACAGATACGCAGTATTTT. The chain combines TRBV10-2 with TRBJ2-3; 7 nucleotides align to TRBD1. Trimming removed 9 bases from V and 3 bases from J; junction bases left unmatched: 9. The CDR3 extends over 14 amino acids. Per germline, CDR1 WSHSY and CDR2 SAAADI.